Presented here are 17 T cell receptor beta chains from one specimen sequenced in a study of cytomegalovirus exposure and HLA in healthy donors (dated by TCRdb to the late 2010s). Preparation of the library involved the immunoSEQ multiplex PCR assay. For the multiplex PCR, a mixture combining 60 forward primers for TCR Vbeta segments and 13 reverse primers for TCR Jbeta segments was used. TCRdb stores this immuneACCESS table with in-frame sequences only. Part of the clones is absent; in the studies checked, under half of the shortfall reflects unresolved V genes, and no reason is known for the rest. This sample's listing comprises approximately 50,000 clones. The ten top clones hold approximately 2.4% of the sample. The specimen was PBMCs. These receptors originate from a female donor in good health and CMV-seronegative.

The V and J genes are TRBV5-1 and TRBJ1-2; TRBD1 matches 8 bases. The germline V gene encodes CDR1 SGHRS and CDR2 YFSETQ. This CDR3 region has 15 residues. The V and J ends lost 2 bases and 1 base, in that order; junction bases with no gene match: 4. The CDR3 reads CASSLGTGNNYGYTF. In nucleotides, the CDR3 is TGCGCCAGCAGCTTAGGGACAGGCAATAACTATGGCTACACCTTC.

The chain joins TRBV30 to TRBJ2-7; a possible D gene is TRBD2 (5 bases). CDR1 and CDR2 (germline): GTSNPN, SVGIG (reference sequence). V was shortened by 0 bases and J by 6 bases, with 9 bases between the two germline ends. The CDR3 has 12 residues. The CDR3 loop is CAWSVLVGEQYF. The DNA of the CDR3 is TGTGCCTGGAGTGTACTAGTCGGCGAGCAGTACTTC.

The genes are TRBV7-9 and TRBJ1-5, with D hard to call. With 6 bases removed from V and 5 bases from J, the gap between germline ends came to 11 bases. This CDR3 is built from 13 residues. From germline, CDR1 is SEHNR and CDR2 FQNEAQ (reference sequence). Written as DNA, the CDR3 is TGTGCCAGCAGTGTCTCGGGAGATCAGCCCCAGCATTTT. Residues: CASSVSGDQPQHF.

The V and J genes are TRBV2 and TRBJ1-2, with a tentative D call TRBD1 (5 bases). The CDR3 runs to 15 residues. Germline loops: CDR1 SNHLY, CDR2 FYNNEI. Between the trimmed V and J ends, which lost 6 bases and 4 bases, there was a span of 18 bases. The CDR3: CASSETGGAGYGYTF. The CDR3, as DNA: TGTGCCAGCAGCGAAACCGGAGGGGCCGGCTATGGCTACACCTTC.

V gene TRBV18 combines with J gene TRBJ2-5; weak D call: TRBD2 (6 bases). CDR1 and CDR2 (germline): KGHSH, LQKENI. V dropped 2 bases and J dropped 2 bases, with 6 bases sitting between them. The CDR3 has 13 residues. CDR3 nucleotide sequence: TGTGCCAGCTCACCAGGGGGGCAAGAGACCCAGTACTTC. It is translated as CASSPGGQETQYF.

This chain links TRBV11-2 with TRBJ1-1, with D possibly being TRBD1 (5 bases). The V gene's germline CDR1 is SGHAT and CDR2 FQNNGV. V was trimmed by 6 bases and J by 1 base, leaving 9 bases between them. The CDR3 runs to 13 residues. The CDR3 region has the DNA TGTGCCAGCAGTTATACAGGGAACACTGAAGCTTTCTTT. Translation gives CASSYTGNTEAFF.

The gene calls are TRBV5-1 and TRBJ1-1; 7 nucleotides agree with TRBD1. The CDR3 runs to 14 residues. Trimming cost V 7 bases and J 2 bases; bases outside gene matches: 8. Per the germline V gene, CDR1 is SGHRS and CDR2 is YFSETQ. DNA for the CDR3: TGCGCCAGCTCGTCGACAGGGATCAACACTGAAGCTTTCTTT. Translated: CASSSTGINTEAFF.

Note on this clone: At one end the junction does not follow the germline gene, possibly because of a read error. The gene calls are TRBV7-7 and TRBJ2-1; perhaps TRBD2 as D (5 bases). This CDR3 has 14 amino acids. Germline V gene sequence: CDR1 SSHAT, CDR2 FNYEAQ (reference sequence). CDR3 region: CASSLDHGVNEQFF. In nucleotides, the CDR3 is TGTGCTAGCAGCTTAGATCACGGGGTCAATGAGCAGTTCTTC.

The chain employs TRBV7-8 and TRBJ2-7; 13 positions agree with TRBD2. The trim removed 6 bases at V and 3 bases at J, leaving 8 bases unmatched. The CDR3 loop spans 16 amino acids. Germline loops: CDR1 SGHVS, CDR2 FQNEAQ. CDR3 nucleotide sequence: TGTGCCAGCAGTGGGACTAGCGGGACCCAGGGCTACGAGCAGTACTTC. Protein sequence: CASSGTSGTQGYEQYF.

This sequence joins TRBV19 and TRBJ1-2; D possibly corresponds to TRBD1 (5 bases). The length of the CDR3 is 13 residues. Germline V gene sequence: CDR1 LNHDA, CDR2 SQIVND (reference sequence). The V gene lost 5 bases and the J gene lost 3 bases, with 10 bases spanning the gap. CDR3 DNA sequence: TGTGCCAGTAGTGTGGACACCTACTATGGCTACACCTTC. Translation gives CASSVDTYYGYTF.

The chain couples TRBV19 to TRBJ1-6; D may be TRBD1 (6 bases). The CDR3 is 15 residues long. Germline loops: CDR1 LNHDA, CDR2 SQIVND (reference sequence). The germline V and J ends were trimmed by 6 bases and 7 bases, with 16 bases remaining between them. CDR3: CASRIRRQENSPLHF. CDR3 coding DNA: TGTGCCAGTAGGATCCGGAGACAGGAGAATTCACCCCTCCACTTT.

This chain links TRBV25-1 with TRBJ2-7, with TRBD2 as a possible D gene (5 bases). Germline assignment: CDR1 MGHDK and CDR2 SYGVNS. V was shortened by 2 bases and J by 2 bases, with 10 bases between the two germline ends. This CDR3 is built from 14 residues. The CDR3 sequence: CASSEHGDPYEQYF. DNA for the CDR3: TGTGCCAGCAGTGAACACGGGGATCCCTACGAGCAGTACTTC.

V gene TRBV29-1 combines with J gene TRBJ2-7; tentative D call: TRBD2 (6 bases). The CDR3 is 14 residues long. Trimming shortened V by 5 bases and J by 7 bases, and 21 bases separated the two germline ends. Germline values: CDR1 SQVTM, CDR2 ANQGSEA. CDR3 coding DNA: TGCAGCGTTTGGGTTCCGGGACTCCGGTGGGAGCAGTACTTC. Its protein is CSVWVPGLRWEQYF.

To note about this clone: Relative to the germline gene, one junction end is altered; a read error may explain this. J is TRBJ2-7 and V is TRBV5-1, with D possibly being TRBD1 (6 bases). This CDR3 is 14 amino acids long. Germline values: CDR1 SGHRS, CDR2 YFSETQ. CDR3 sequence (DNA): TGCGCCAGCAGGTTGGTCAGGGGATCTGACGAGCAGTACTTC. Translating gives CASRLVRGSDEQYF. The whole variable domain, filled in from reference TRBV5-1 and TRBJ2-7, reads KAGVTQTPRYLIKTRGQQVTLSCSPISGHRSVSWYQQTPGQGLQFLFEYFSETQRNKGNFPGRFSGRQFSNSRSEMNVSTLELGDSALYLCASRLVRGSDEQYFGPGTRLTVT.

CDR3 in DNA: TGTGCCACCAGCAGAGATGGGGGGGCTGGAGAGACCCAGTACTTC. Translation: CATSRDGGAGETQYF. This rearrangement joins TRBV15 to TRBJ2-5; D may be TRBD2 (7 bases). Germline assignment: CDR1 LNHNV and CDR2 YYDKDF (reference sequence). V was trimmed by 0 bases and J by 4 bases, leaving 12 bases between them. CDR3 length: 15 residues.

CDR3 region: CASSQGQGEPYEQYF. The DNA of the CDR3 is TGTGCCAGCAGCCAAGGACAGGGGGAACCCTACGAGCAGTACTTC. The chain recombines TRBV11-3 with TRBJ2-7; 10 nucleotides align to TRBD1. The CDR3 has 15 residues. The V gene end was trimmed by 5 bases and the J gene end by 2 bases; junction bases not matched to a gene: 6. Germline CDR1 reads SGHNT; CDR2 reads YENEEA.

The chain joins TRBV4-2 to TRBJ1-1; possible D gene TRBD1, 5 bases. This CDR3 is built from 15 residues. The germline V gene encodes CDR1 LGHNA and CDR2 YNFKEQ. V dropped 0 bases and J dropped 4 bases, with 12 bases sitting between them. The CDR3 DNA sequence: TGTGCCAGCAGCCAAGATAGGGGAAGGGGCACTGAAGCTTTCTTT. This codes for CASSQDRGRGTEAFF.